The clone carrying this T cell receptor (beta chain) was seen more than once but under ten times. Its target is not known. Researchers prepared the TCRbeta library using unique molecular identifiers, the study reports. One entry per CDR3 protein, called by TCRdb with MiXCR from the PCR reads. This repertoire shows about 870,000 distinct CDR3 sequences, 16% found once; its top ten account for around 5%. This entry comes from a study of T-cell reconstitution after alpha-beta-depleted transplantation in children. Study results and caveats: One year post-transplant, T-cell counts and diversity were largely derived from T cells produced anew. Surviving thymic progenitors and recipient T cells were the source of high TCRbeta diversity at day 60 in some patients. Two months or so post-transplant, alpha-beta T cells reportedly derived from several hundred expanded graft clones.

V lost 1 base and J 0 bases, leaving 7 bases between the germline ends. The CDR3 runs 14 residues. Per germline, CDR1 KGHSH and CDR2 LQKENI. The TCR sequence derives from a male patient younger than 18 who had a stem cell transplant for acute lymphoblastic leukemia, so the T cells may come from the graft donor. This specimen consisted of PBMCs, mostly from graft donor cells, obtained 360 days after TCRalphabeta/CD19-depleted stem cell transplant. The chain is built from TRBV18 and TRBJ2-7; D gene uncertain. The CDR3 spells CASSPHPGSYEQYF. The CDR3 nucleotides read TGTGCCAGCTCACCACACCCCGGCTCCTACGAGCAGTACTTC.